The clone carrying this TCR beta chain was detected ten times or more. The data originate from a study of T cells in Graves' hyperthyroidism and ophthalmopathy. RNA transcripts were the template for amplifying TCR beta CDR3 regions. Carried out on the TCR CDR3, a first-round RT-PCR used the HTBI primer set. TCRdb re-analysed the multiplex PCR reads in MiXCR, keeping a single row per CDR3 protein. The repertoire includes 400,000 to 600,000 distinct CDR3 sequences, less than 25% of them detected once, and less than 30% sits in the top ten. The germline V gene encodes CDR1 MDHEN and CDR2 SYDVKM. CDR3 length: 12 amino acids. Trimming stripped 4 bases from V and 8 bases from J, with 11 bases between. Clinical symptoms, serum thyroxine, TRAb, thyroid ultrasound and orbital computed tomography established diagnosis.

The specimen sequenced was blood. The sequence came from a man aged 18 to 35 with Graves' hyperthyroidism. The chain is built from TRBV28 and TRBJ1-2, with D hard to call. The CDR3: CASSSPPLGYTF. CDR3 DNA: TGTGCCAGCAGTTCCCCTCCGCTCGGCTACACCTTC.